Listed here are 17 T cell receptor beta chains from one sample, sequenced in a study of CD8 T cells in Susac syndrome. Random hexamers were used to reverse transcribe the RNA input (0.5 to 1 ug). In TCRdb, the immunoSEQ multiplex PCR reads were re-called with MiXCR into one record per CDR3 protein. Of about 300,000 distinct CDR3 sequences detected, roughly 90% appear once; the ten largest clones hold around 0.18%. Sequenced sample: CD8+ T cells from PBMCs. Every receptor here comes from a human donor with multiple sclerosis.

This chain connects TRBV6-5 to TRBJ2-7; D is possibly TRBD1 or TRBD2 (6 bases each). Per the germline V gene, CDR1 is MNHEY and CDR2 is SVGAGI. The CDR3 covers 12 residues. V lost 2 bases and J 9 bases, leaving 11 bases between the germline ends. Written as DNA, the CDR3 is TGTGCCAGCAGTTACCCGGGGGCCATGCAGTACTTC. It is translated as CASSYPGAMQYF.

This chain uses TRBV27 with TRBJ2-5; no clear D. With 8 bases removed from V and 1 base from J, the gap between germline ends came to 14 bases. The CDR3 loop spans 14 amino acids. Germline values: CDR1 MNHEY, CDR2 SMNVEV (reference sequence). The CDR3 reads CASSPTVPQETQYF. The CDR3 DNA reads TGTGCCAGCTCCCCGACGGTCCCCCAAGAGACCCAGTACTTC.

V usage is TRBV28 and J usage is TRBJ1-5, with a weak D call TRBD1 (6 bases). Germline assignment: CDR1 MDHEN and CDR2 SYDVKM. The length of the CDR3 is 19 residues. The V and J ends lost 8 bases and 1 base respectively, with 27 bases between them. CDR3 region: CASGWVGRGVAGSNQPQHF. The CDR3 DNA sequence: TGTGCCAGCGGCTGGGTGGGCAGGGGAGTTGCAGGCAGCAATCAGCCCCAGCATTTT.

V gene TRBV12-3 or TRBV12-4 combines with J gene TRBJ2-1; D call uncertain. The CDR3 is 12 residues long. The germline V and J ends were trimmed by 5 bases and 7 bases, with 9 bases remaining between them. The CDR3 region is CASSDPPNEQFF. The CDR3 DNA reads TGTGCCAGCAGTGACCCCCCTAATGAGCAGTTCTTC.

In DNA form, the CDR3 reads TGTGCCAGCTCACCGGAAACAGAGGGACGAACCTACGAGCAGTACTTC. Translation gives CASSPETEGRTYEQYF. V and J are TRBV18 and TRBJ2-7; D possibly uses TRBD1 or TRBD2 (5 bases each). V shed 3 bases and J shed 2 bases, with 17 bases lying between them. CDR1 KGHSH and CDR2 LQKENI come from the germline V gene. This CDR3 spans 16 amino acids. Combining the CDR3 with reference TRBV18 and TRBJ2-7 gives the whole variable domain NAGVMQNPRHLVRRRGQEARLRCSPMKGHSHVYWYRQLPEEGLKFMVYLQKENIIDESGMPKERFSAEFPKEGPSILRIQQVVRGDSAAYFCASSPETEGRTYEQYFGPGTRLTVT.

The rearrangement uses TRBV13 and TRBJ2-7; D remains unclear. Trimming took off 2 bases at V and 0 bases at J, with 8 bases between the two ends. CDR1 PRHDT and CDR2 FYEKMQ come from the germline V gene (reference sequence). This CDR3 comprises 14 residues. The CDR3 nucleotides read TGTGCCAGCAGCTTAAGTGGGTTCTCCTACGAGCAGTACTTC. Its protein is CASSLSGFSYEQYF.

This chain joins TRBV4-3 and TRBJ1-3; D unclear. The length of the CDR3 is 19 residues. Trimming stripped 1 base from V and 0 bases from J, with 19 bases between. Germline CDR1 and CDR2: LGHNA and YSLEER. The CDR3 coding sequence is TGCGCCAGCAGCCAAGGGCCAGCTGACACATCGAGCTCTGGAAACACCATATATTTT. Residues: CASSQGPADTSSSGNTIYF.

This CDR3 reads CASSWGTVTNSPLHF. CDR3 sequence (DNA): TGTGCCAGTAGTTGGGGGACAGTAACAAATTCACCCCTCCACTTT. J is TRBJ1-6 and V is TRBV19, with 7 bases matching TRBD1. Losses at the gene ends were 5 bases for V and 7 bases for J; bases not matched to a gene: 8. Germline V gene sequence: CDR1 LNHDA, CDR2 SQIVND (reference sequence). This CDR3 has 15 amino acids.

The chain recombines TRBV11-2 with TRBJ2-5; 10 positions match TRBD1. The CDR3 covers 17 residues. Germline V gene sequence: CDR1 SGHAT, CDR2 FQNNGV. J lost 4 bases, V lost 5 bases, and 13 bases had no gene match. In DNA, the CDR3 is TGTGCCAGCAGCCCCGCCGTGGTTGGGACAGGGGTAGAGACCCAGTACTTC. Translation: CASSPAVVGTGVETQYF.

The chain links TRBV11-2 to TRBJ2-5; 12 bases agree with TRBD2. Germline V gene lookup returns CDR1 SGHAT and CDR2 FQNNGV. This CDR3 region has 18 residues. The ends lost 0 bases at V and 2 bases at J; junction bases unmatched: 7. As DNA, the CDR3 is TGTGCCAGCAGCTTAGACCAACGACTAGCGGGAGTTCAAGAGACCCAGTACTTC. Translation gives CASSLDQRLAGVQETQYF.

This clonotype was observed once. DNA of the CDR3: TGTGCCAGCAGCGGTCCCGGGACAGGGACGACCGGGGAGCTGTTTTTT. It translates to CASSGPGTGTTGELFF. The chain recombines TRBV9 with TRBJ2-2, with 9 bases lining up with TRBD1. After removal of 3 bases from V and 5 bases from J, the junction contained 8 bases not matched to a gene. The CDR3 extends over 16 amino acids. Germline V CDR1 and CDR2: SGDLS, YYNGEE.

The CDR3 DNA reads as TGTGCCAGTAGTATAGTTTCGGGGCGGGATGAGCAGTTCTTC. Translated, it gives CASSIVSGRDEQFF. The V gene is TRBV19, the J gene TRBJ2-1; either TRBD1 or TRBD2 may supply D (5 bases each). With 1 base removed from V and 8 bases from J, the gap between germline ends came to 12 bases. CDR1 and CDR2 (germline): LNHDA, SQIVND (reference sequence). The CDR3 runs to 14 residues.

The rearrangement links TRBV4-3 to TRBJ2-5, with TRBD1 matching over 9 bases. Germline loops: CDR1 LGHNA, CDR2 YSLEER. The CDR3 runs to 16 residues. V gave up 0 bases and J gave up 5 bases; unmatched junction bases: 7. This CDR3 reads CASSQDRGQGRETQYF. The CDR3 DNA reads TGCGCCAGCAGCCAAGATAGAGGACAGGGGCGTGAGACCCAGTACTTC.

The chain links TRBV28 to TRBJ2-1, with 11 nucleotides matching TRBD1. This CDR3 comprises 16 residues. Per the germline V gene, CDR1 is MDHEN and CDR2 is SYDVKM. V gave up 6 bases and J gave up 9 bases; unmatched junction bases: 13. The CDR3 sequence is CASSSFRDRGSAEQFF. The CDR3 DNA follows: TGTGCCAGCAGCTCCTTCCGGGACAGGGGGTCTGCTGAGCAGTTCTTC.

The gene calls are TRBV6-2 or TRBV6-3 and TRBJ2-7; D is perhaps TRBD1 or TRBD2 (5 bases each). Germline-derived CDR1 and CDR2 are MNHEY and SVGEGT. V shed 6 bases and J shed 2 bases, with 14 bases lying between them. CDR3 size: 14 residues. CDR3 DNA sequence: TGTGCCAGCAGGAACGTTGGGGGAGCCTACGAGCAGTACTTC. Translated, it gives CASRNVGGAYEQYF.

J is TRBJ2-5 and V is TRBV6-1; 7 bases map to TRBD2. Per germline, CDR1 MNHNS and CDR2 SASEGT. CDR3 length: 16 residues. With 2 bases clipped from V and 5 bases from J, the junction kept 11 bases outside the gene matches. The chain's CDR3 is CASSENRDYQRETQYF. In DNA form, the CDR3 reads TGTGCCAGCAGTGAAAATAGGGACTACCAGAGGGAGACCCAGTACTTC.

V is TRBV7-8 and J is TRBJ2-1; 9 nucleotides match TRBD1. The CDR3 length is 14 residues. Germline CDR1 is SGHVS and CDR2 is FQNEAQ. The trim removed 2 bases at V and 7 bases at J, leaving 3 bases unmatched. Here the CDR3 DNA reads TGTGCCAGCAGCTTACTGACAGGGGGAAATGAGCAGTTCTTC. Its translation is CASSLLTGGNEQFF.